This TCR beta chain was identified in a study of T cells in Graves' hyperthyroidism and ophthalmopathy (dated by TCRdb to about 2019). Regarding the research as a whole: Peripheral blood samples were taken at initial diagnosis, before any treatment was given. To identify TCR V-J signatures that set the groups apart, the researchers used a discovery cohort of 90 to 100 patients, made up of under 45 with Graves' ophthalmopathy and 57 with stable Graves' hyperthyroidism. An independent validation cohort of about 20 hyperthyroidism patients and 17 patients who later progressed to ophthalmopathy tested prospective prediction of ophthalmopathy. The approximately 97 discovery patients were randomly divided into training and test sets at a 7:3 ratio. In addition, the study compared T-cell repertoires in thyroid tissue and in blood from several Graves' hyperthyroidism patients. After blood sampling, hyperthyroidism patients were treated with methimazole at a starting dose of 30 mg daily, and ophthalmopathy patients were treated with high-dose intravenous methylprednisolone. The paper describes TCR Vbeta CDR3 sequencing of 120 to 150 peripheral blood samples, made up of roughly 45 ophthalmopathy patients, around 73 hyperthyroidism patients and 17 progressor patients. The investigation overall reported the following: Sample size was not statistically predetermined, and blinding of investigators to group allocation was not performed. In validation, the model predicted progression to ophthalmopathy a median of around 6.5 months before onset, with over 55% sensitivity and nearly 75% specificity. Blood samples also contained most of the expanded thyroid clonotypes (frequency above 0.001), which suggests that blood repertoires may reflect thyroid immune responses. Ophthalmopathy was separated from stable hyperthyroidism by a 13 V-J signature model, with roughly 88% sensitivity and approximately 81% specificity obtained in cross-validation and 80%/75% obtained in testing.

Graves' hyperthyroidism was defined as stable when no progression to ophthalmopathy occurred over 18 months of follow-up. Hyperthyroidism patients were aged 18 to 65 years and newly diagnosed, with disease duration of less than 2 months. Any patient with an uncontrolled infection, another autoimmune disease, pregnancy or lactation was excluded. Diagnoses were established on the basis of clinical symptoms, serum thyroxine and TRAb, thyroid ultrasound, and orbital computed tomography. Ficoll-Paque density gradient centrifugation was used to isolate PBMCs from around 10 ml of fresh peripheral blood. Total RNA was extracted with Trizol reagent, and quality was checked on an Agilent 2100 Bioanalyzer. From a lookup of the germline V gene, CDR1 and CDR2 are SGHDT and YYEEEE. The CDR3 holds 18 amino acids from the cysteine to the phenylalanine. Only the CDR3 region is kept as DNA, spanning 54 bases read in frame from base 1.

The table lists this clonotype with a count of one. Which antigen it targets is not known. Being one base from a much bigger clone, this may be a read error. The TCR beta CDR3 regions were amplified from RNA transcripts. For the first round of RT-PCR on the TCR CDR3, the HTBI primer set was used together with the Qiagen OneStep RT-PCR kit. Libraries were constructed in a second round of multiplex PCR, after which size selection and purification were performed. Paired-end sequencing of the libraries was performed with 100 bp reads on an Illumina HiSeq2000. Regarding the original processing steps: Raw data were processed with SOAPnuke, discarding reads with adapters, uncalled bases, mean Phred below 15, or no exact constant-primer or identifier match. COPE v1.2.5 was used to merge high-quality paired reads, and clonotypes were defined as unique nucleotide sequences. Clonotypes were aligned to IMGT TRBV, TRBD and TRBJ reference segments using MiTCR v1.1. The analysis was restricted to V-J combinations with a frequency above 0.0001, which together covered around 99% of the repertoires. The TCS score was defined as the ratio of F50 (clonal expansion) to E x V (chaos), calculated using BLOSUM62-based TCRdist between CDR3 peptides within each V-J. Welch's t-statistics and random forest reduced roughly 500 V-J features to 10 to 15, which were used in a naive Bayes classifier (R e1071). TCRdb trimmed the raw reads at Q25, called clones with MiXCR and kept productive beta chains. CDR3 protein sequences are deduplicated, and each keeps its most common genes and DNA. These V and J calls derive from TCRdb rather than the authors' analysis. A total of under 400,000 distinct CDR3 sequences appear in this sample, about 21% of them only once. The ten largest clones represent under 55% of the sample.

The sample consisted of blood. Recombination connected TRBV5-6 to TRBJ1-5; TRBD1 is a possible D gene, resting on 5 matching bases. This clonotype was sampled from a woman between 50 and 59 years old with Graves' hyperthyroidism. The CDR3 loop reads CASSLRGVGADWNRPQHF. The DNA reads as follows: TGTGCCAGCAGCTTGAGAGGTGTTGGGGCCGATTGGAATCGGCCCCAGCATTTT.